This T cell receptor beta chain was obtained from a study of shared clonotypes between healthy human individuals. Study context: For every donor, three CD4 naive, three CD4 memory, two CD8 naive and one CD8 memory plates were used.

Donors had no recently reported acute infections or vaccinations and were HIV-negative. Germline CDR1 SGHDT, CDR2 YYEEEE. The CDR3 totals 15 residues. V lost 1 base and J lost 5; bases outside the gene matches: 5. The data were produced by immunoSEQ multiplex PCR, yet TCRdb's version contains in-frame clones alone and is incomplete. The sample carries over 300,000 clones, about nine tenths recorded once. The gene calls are TRBV5-6 and TRBJ2-5, with 10 bases identical to TRBD2. Specimen: memory CD8+ T cells sorted from blood. Subset meaning: CD45RO+ cells pooled with CCR7-negative TemRA cells. This sequence was found in a man aged 18-30 years in good health. The CDR3 bases are TGTGCCAGCAGCTTGTTGAGCGGGAGGGTGGAGACCCAGTACTTC. This gives the protein CASSLLSGRVETQYF. Full variable domain (missing parts from reference TRBV5-6 and TRBJ2-5): DAGVTQSPTHLIKTRGQQVTLRCSPKSGHDTVSWYQQALGQGPQFIFQYYEEEERQRGNFPDRFSGHQFPNYSSELNVNALLLGDSALYLCASSLLSGRVETQYFGPGTRLLVL.